This TCR beta chain was identified in a study of blood T cell repertoires in COVID-19. In its sample, this clone was seen once. Germline V lookup: CDR1 MNHEY, CDR2 SVGAGI. This CDR3 has 15 amino acids. Trimming at V came to 6 bases and at J to 3 bases, leaving 6 bases not matched to a gene. TCRdb's copy holds only in-frame clones and misses some; the assay was immunoSEQ multiplex PCR. This table holds around 200,000 clones, approximately 80% found once. The V call is TRBV6-5, the J call TRBJ2-3; 10 bases align to TRBD1. This TCR came from a human donor in a cohort sampled during active COVID-19. Sequencing was performed on peripheral blood. CDR3 amino acids: CASRRDRGVTDTQYF. As DNA, the CDR3 is TGTGCCAGCAGAAGGGACAGGGGAGTGACAGATACGCAGTATTTT.